Listed here is a single TCR beta chain. The antigen remains unidentified. This CDR3 has 15 amino acids. The germline gives CDR1 DFQATT, CDR2 SNEGSKA (reference sequence). The sample originates from a study of T cells expressing NK-cell markers. Notes on the study in general: Among CD8+ T cells from about six donors, dominant NKG2C+ clonotypes accounted for roughly 1.0-7.0%.

TCRdb reprocessed the 5' RACE reads; each CDR3 protein has one entry and no DNA is given. The ten top clones account for more than 1.4%, within a sample of some 440,000 distinct CDR3 sequences. This TCR was recovered from a woman between 50 and 59 years old in good health. The chain is built from TRBV20-1 and TRBJ2-5; TCRdb reports TRBD1, a call that lacks DNA to check it against. The sequenced sample was blood T cells: a sorted CD56 or NKG2C T cell subset, CD4+ or CD8+ T cells, or bulk PBMC T cells (not recorded which). CDR3 residues: CSAPEKRAPQETQYF.